Presented here are 8 T cell receptor beta chains from one specimen sequenced in a study of early T cells in non-severe SARS-CoV-2 infection. TCRdb reanalysed the 5' RACE reads using MiXCR and keeps one entry per CDR3 protein. The sample consists of 95,000 to 100,000 distinct CDR3 sequences, roughly an eighth of them appearing once. Sequences were obtained from whole blood. The receptors shown here come from an adult who was a healthcare worker with PCR-confirmed SARS-CoV-2 infection or an uninfected control (not recorded which).

This sequence joins TRBV29-1 and TRBJ2-7; D is unresolved. Trimming pared 6 bases from V and 3 bases from J, leaving 12 bases between. CDR1 and CDR2 from the germline V gene are SQVTM and ANQGSEA. The length of the CDR3 is 12 residues. Here the CDR3 reads CSVGPALYEQYF. The CDR3 DNA reads TGCAGCGTAGGGCCCGCTCTCTACGAGCAGTACTTC.

This rearrangement joins TRBV28 to TRBJ2-7, with 7 bases fitting TRBD1. Germline V CDR1 and CDR2: MDHEN, SYDVKM. CDR3 length: 15 residues. After removal of 6 bases from V and 2 bases from J, the junction contained 10 bases not matched to a gene. The CDR3 nucleotides are TGTGCCAGCAGCACAAAATGGGACAGACCCTACGAGCAGTACTTC. It encodes CASSTKWDRPYEQYF. The full variable domain, rest sourced from reference TRBV28 and TRBJ2-7, is DVKVTQSSRYLVKRTGEKVFLECVQDMDHENMFWYRQDPGLGLRLIYFSYDVKMKEKGDIPEGYSVSREKKERFSLILESASTNQTSMYLCASSTKWDRPYEQYFGPGTRLTVT.

In this sample, this clonotype turned up a few times. The J gene is TRBJ2-3, the V gene TRBV18; 7 bases are shared with TRBD2. The CDR3 totals 19 residues. Germline CDR1 and CDR2: KGHSH and LQKENI. Unmatched junction bases numbered 19, after V lost 0 bases and J lost 7 bases. CDR3 residues: CASSPPPPPGGGLRNTQYF. The CDR3 DNA is TGTGCCAGCTCACCACCCCCCCCTCCGGGGGGTGGTTTAAGGAATACGCAGTATTTT.

This clonotype was seen only a few times. The chain carries TRBV7-2 and TRBJ2-3; 11 bases are shared with TRBD2. Germline loops: CDR1 SGHTA, CDR2 FQGNSA. Losses at the gene ends were 3 bases for V and 3 bases for J; bases not matched to a gene: 8. The CDR3 is made up of 17 amino acids. In nucleotides, the CDR3 is TGTGCCAGCAGCTTGGTAGCGGGGGGGCGTAAGACAGATACGCAGTATTTT. This encodes CASSLVAGGRKTDTQYF. The whole variable domain, filled in from reference TRBV7-2 and TRBJ2-3, reads GAGVSQSPSNKVTEKGKDVELRCDPISGHTALYWYRQSLGQGLEFLIYFQGNSAPDKSGLPSDRFSAERTGGSVSTLTIQRTQQEDSAVYLCASSLVAGGRKTDTQYFGPGTRLTVL.

This clonotype has at least ten counts. The chain joins TRBV6-1 to TRBJ2-7, with a weak D call TRBD2 (6 bases). The length of the CDR3 is 13 residues. V lost 7 bases to trimming and J lost 7 bases, with 17 bases between them. Germline V lookup: CDR1 MNHNS, CDR2 SASEGT. The CDR3 sequence is CASNKGLPWEQYF. CDR3 coding DNA: TGTGCCAGCAATAAGGGACTTCCTTGGGAGCAGTACTTC.

This clonotype was recorded at least ten times. V gene TRBV6-5 combines with J gene TRBJ1-3; D call uncertain. The CDR3 consists of 13 residues. Trimming shortened V by 5 bases and J by 4 bases, and 9 bases separated the two germline ends. CDR1 and CDR2 (germline): MNHEY, SVGAGI. CDR3: CASSNNKGNTIYF. The CDR3, as DNA: TGTGCCAGCAGTAACAATAAGGGAAACACCATATATTTT.

This clonotype was detected many times. The chain joins TRBV4-1 to TRBJ1-2; D is unclear. Trimming removed 1 base at V and 2 bases at J, with 8 bases between. The length of the CDR3 is 14 residues. The germline gives CDR1 MGHRA, CDR2 YSYEKL. DNA for the CDR3: TGCGCCAGCAGCCAAGTACTCGCAAACTATGGCTACACCTTC. Its protein product is CASSQVLANYGYTF.

This clonotype has ten or more counts. The chain combines TRBV12-3 or TRBV12-4 with TRBJ1-6; a weak D match, TRBD1 (5 bases). The CDR3 runs to 15 residues. The V end was cut by 1 base, the J end by 6 bases, with 10 bases between. In DNA, the CDR3 is TGTGCCAGCAGTTTAGGGCAGGGCGGTAATTCACCCCTCCACTTT. Amino acid sequence: CASSLGQGGNSPLHF.